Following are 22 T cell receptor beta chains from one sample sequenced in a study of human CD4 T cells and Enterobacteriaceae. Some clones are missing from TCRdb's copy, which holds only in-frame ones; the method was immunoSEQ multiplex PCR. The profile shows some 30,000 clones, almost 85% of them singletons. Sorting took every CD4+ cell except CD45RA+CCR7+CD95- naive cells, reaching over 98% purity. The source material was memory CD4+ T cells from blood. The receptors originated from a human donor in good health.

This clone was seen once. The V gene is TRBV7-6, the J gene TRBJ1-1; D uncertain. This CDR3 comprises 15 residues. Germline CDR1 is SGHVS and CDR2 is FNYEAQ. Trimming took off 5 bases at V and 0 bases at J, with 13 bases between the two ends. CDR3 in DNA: TGTGCCAGCAGCAAAGGGCCGAGGATGAACACTGAAGCTTTCTTT. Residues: CASSKGPRMNTEAFF.

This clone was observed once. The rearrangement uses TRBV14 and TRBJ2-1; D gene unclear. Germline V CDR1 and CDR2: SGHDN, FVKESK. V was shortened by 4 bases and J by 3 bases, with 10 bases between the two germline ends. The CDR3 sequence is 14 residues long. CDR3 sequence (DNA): TGTGCCAGCAGCCCATTAGCCAACTACAATGAGCAGTTCTTC. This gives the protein CASSPLANYNEQFF.

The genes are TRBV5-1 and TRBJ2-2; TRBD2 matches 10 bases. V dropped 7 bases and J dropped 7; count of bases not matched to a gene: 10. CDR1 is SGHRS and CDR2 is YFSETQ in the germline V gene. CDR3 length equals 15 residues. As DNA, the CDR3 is TGCGCCAGCCGAGGGCTAGCGGGAGATAACGGGGAGCTGTTTTTT. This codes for CASRGLAGDNGELFF.

CDR3 loop: CASSYGGKQFF. The CDR3 DNA reads TGTGCCAGCAGTTACGGCGGTAAGCAGTTCTTC. The genes are TRBV6-5 and TRBJ2-1; D not certain. The CDR3 extends over 11 amino acids. Trimming removed 2 bases at V and 11 bases at J, with 7 bases between. Germline lookup yields CDR1 MNHEY and CDR2 SVGAGI.

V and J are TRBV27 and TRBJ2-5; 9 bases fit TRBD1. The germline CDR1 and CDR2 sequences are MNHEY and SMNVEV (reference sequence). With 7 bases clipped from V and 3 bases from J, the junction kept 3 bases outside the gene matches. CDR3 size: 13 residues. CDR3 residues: CASKRTGEETQYF. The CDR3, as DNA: TGTGCCAGCAAGAGGACAGGGGAAGAGACCCAGTACTTC.

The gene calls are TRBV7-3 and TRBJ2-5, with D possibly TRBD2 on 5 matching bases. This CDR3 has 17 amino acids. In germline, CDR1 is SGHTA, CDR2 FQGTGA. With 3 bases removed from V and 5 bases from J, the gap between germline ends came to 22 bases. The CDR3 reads CASSLFPRGPRGETQYF. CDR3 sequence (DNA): TGTGCCAGCAGCTTGTTCCCTCGAGGGCCGCGAGGGGAGACCCAGTACTTC.

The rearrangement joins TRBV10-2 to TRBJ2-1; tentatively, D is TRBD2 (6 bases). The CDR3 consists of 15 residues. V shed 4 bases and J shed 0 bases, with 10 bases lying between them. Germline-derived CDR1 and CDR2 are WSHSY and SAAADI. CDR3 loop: CASSAQGGSYNEQFF. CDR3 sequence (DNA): TGCGCCAGCAGTGCCCAGGGAGGCTCCTACAATGAGCAGTTCTTC.

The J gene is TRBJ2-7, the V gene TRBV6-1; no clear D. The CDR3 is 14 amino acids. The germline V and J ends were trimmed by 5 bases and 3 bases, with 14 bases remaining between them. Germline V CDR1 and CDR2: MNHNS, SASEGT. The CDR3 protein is CASSRSGVGYEQYF. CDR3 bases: TGTGCCAGCAGTCGAAGTGGGGTTGGCTACGAGCAGTACTTC.

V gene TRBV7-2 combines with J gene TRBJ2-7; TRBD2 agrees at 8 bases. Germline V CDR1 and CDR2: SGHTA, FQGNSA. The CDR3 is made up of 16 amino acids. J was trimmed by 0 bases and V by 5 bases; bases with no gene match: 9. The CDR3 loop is CASSRRGGGNSYEQYF. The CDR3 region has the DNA TGTGCCAGCAGCCGCCGTGGCGGGGGGAACTCCTACGAGCAGTACTTC.

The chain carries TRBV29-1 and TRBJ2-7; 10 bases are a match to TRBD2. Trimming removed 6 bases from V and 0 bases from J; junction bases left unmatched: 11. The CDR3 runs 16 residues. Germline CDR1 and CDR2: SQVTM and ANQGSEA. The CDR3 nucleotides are TGCAGCGTCGTCATCGGTACTAGCGGGAACTCCTACGAGCAGTACTTC. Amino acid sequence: CSVVIGTSGNSYEQYF.

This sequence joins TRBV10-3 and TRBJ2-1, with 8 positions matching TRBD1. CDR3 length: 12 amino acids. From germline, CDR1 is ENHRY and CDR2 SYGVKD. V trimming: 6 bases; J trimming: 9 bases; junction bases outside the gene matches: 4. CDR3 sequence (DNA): TGTGCCATCAGCTTCGACAGGGGTGAGCAGTTCTTC. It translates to CAISFDRGEQFF.

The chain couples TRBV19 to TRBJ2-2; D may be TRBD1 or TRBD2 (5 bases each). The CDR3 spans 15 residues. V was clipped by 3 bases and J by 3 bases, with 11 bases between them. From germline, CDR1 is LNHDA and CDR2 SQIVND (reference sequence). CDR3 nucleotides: TGTGCCAGTAGTATGGAAGGGGAGTACACCGGGGAGCTGTTTTTT. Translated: CASSMEGEYTGELFF.

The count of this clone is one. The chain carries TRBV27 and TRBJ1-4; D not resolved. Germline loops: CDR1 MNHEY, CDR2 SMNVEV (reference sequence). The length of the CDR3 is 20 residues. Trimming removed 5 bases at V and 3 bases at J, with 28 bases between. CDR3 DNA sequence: TGTGCCAGCAGTACCCAGAGATTGGGGAACCCGACGAAGCCTAATGAAAAACTGTTTTTT. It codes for CASSTQRLGNPTKPNEKLFF. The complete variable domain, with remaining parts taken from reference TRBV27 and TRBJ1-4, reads EAQVTQNPRYLITVTGKKLTVTCSQNMNHEYMSWYRQDPGLGLRQIYYSMNVEVTDKGDVPEGYKVSRKEKRNFPLILESPSPNQTSLYFCASSTQRLGNPTKPNEKLFFGSGTQLSVL.

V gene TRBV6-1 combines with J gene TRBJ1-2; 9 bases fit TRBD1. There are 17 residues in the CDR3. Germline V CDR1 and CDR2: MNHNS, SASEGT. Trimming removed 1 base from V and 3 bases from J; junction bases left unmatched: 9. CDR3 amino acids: CASSEGQGGWFDYGYTF. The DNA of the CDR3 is TGTGCCAGCAGTGAAGGACAGGGGGGATGGTTTGACTATGGCTACACCTTC.

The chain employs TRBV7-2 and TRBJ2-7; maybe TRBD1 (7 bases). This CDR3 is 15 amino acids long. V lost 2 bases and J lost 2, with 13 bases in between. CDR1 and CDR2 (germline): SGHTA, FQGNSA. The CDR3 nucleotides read TGTGCCAGCAGCTTAATCGGCAGGGGGGCCTACGAGCAGTACTTC. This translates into CASSLIGRGAYEQYF.

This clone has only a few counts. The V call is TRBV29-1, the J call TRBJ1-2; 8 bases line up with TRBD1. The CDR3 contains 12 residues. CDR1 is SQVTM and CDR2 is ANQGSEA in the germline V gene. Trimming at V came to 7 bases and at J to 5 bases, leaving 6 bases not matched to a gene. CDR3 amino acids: CSALGQEYGYTF. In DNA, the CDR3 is TGCAGCGCCCTGGGACAGGAGTATGGCTACACCTTC.

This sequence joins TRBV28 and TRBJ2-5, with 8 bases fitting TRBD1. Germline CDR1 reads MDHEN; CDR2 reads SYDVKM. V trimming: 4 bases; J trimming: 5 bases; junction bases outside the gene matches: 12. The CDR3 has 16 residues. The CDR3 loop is CASSSAVRGHGETQYF. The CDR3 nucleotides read TGTGCCAGCAGTTCCGCCGTCAGGGGGCATGGGGAGACCCAGTACTTC.

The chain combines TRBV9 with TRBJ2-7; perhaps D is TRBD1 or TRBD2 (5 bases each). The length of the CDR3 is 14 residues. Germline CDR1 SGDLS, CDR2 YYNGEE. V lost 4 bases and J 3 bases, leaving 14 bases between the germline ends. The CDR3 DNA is TGTGCCAGCAGCCGAGGGGAGCGGAGCTACGAGCAGTACTTC. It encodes CASSRGERSYEQYF.

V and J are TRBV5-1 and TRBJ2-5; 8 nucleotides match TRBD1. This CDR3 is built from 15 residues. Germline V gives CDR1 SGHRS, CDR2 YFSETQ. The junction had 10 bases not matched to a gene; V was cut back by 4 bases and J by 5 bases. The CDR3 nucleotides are TGCGCCAGCAGCGCCTGGACAGGGTCAATTGAGACCCAGTACTTC. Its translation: CASSAWTGSIETQYF.

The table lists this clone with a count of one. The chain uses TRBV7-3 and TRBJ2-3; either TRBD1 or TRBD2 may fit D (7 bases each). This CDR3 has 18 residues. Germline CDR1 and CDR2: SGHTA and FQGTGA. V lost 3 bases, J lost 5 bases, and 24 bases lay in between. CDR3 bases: TGTGCCAGCAGCTTGCATTCACCGCGACAGGGCGGGAGAGATACGCAGTATTTT. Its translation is CASSLHSPRQGGRDTQYF.

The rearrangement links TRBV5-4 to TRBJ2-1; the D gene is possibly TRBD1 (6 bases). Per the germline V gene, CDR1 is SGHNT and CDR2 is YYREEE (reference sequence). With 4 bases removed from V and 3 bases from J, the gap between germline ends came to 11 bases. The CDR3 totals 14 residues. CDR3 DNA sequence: TGTGCCAGCAGCCGCCGGGACAACTACAATGAGCAGTTCTTC. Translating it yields CASSRRDNYNEQFF.

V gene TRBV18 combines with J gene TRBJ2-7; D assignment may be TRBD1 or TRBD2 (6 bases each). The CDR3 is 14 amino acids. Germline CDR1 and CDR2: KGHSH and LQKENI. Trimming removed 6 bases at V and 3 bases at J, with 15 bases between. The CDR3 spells CASSPGRGDYEQYF. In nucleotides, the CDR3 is TGTGCCAGCTCTCCAGGAAGGGGGGACTACGAGCAGTACTTC. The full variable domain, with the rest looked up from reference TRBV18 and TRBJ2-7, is NAGVMQNPRHLVRRRGQEARLRCSPMKGHSHVYWYRQLPEEGLKFMVYLQKENIIDESGMPKERFSAEFPKEGPSILRIQQVVRGDSAAYFCASSPGRGDYEQYFGPGTRLTVT.